The 28 T cell receptor beta chains below come from one sample, sequenced in a study of blood T cell repertoires in COVID-19. Here immunoSEQ multiplex PCR was the method, and the copy in TCRdb shows in-frame clones only, minus some. This table holds 25,000 to 35,000 clones, roughly nine tenths found once. Sequencing was carried out using peripheral blood. The receptors stem from a man older than 75 with acute or convalescent COVID-19.

CDR3 sequence reads: CASSTRTRAAGNTEAFF. Here the CDR3 DNA reads TGTGCCAGCAGCACTCGGACACGGGCGGCAGGGAACACTGAAGCTTTCTTT. The rearrangement links TRBV11-2 to TRBJ1-1; possible D gene TRBD1, 5 bases. V was cut by 5 bases and J by 1 base, with 20 bases left in between. The CDR3 spans 17 residues. CDR1 and CDR2 (germline): SGHAT, FQNNGV.

The chain uses TRBV28 and TRBJ1-5; D may be TRBD1 (6 bases). CDR1 MDHEN and CDR2 SYDVKM come from the germline V gene. The CDR3 is 14 amino acids. The V end was cut by 3 bases, the J end by 3 bases, with 9 bases between. The CDR3 spells CASSLGGANQPQHF. DNA for the CDR3: TGTGCCAGCAGTTTGGGGGGGGCCAATCAGCCCCAGCATTTT.

The CDR3 DNA is TGTGCCAGCAGCCAGGCCCATACAGGGAATCAGCCCCAGCATTTT. Translated, it gives CASSQAHTGNQPQHF. The rearrangement links TRBV3-1 (or the pseudogene TRBV3-2) to TRBJ1-5; possibly TRBD1 for D (6 bases). Germline V gene sequence: CDR1 LGHDT, CDR2 YNNKEL (reference sequence). This CDR3 has 15 amino acids. Trimming cost V 3 bases and J 4 bases, with 13 bases left between them.

This chain joins TRBV18 and TRBJ1-3; 8 positions match TRBD1. Germline CDR1 and CDR2: KGHSH and LQKENI. The ends lost 6 bases at V and 4 bases at J; junction bases unmatched: 8. CDR3 length: 15 residues. CDR3 sequence (DNA): TGTGCCAGCTCGTCGACAGGGGTTGAAGGAAACACCATATATTTT. It encodes CASSSTGVEGNTIYF.

The genes are TRBV12-3 or TRBV12-4 and TRBJ1-1; D gene unclear. V lost 6 bases and J lost 5, with 10 bases in between. This CDR3 has 12 residues. The DNA of the CDR3 is TGTGCCAGCAGGACTGGAAGGACTGAAGCTTTCTTT. Translation: CASRTGRTEAFF.

The chain employs TRBV9 and TRBJ1-2; D is perhaps TRBD1 (5 bases). The CDR3 has 14 residues. Trimming took off 4 bases at V and 5 bases at J, with 15 bases between the two ends. Germline values: CDR1 SGDLS, CDR2 YYNGEE. In nucleotides, the CDR3 is TGTGCCAGCAGCTCCCTTGGGGGGGGGTATGGCTACACCTTC. Translating gives CASSSLGGGYGYTF.

The chain combines TRBV2 with TRBJ2-1; TRBD2 matches at 7 bases. CDR3 length: 18 amino acids. CDR1 is SNHLY, CDR2 FYNNEI, per germline. After removal of 5 bases from V and 0 bases from J, the junction contained 13 bases not matched to a gene. CDR3 DNA sequence: TGTGCCAGCAGTTCTAATGGGAGGGCCGCGAGCTCCTACAATGAGCAGTTCTTC. Its protein is CASSSNGRAASSYNEQFF.

The V call is TRBV10-2, the J call TRBJ2-1; 7 bases match TRBD2. Germline CDR1 and CDR2: WSHSY and SAAADI. The CDR3 sequence is 15 residues long. Trimming cost V 6 bases and J 6 bases; bases outside gene matches: 11. The CDR3: CASREGGGAGNEQFF. CDR3 sequence (DNA): TGCGCCAGCAGAGAGGGCGGGGGAGCGGGCAATGAGCAGTTCTTC.

This rearrangement joins TRBV5-1 to TRBJ1-1; the match to TRBD1 covers 8 bases. Trimming at V came to 6 bases and at J to 5 bases, leaving 12 bases not matched to a gene. Germline V lookup: CDR1 SGHRS, CDR2 YFSETQ. CDR3 length: 15 residues. The CDR3 nucleotides read TGCGCCAGCACATTCAACAGGGGGGCCCAGACTGAAGCTTTCTTT. This gives the protein CASTFNRGAQTEAFF.

The chain carries TRBV29-1 and TRBJ2-4; TRBD1 aligns across 9 bases. The germline V gene has CDR1 SQVTM and CDR2 ANQGSEA. The CDR3 has 13 residues. Trimming took 3 bases from V and 3 from J; bases not matched to a gene: 0. The CDR3, as DNA: TGCAGCGTTGAGGGACAGGGCAAAAACATTCAGTACTTC. Translated, it gives CSVEGQGKNIQYF. The full variable domain, completed using reference TRBV29-1 and TRBJ2-4, is SAVISQKPSRDICQRGTSLTIQCQVDSQVTMMFWYRQQPGQSLTLIATANQGSEATYESGFVIDKFPISRPNLTFSTLTVSNMSPEDSSIYLCSVEGQGKNIQYFGAGTRLSVL.

The genes are TRBV30 and TRBJ1-5; TRBD1 matches 7 bases. There are 13 residues in the CDR3. Trimming cost V 7 bases and J 6 bases; bases outside gene matches: 9. Germline CDR1 is GTSNPN and CDR2 is SVGIG (reference sequence). This CDR3 reads CAYSQGDLQPQHF. The DNA of the CDR3 is TGTGCCTATTCCCAGGGGGACCTTCAGCCCCAGCATTTT. Variable domain in full (rest from reference TRBV30 and TRBJ1-5): SQTIHQWPATLVQPVGSPLSLECTVEGTSNPNLYWYRQAAGRGLQLLFYSVGIGQISSEVPQNLSASRPQDRQFILSSKKLLLSDSGFYLCAYSQGDLQPQHFGDGTRLSIL.

This clone was counted only a few times. This chain connects TRBV5-1 to TRBJ2-1; D unresolved. CDR3 length equals 15 residues. The V end lost 0 bases, the J end lost 4 bases, and 11 bases lay between the germline ends. Looked up from germline, CDR1 is SGHRS and CDR2 is YFSETQ. In DNA form, the CDR3 reads TGCGCCAGCAGCTTGGAGCATAGTGGTTACAATGAGCAGTTCTTC. This gives the protein CASSLEHSGYNEQFF.

The chain uses TRBV4-2 and TRBJ2-7, with no clear D. This CDR3 is built from 14 residues. Germline loops: CDR1 LGHNA, CDR2 YNFKEQ. V lost 4 bases and J lost 6, with 16 bases in between. The CDR3 sequence is CASSRPGSAAEQYF. CDR3 in DNA: TGTGCCAGCAGCCGCCCCGGGTCTGCCGCCGAGCAGTACTTC.

The chain recombines TRBV27 with TRBJ1-1; D may be TRBD1 (6 bases). This CDR3 spans 14 amino acids. V was shortened by 3 bases and J by 2 bases, with 10 bases between the two germline ends. Germline CDR1 reads MNHEY; CDR2 reads SMNVEV (reference sequence). The CDR3 here is CASSLGRGNTEAFF. The CDR3 DNA reads as TGTGCCAGCAGTTTGGGCAGGGGTAACACTGAAGCTTTCTTT.

This chain joins TRBV19 and TRBJ1-6; 10 bases map to TRBD1. CDR3 length: 16 residues. Germline-derived CDR1 and CDR2 are LNHDA and SQIVND (reference sequence). With V trimmed by 4 bases and J by 11 bases, 11 bases remained unmatched. The CDR3 sequence: CASSTTGTGVPAPLHF. The DNA for the CDR3 is TGTGCCAGTAGTACAACCGGGACAGGGGTCCCTGCACCCCTCCACTTT.

The chain carries TRBV12-3 or TRBV12-4 and TRBJ2-2; D gene uncertain. This CDR3 has 12 amino acids. V was clipped by 6 bases and J by 2 bases, with 4 bases between them. CDR3 sequence reads: CASSLNTGELFF. The CDR3 DNA is TGTGCCAGCAGCCTTAACACCGGGGAGCTGTTTTTT.

V gene TRBV5-6 combines with J gene TRBJ1-5; tentative D call: TRBD1 (5 bases). Germline loops: CDR1 SGHDT, CDR2 YYEEEE. Trimming pared 2 bases from V and 4 bases from J, leaving 13 bases between. The CDR3 has 15 residues. The CDR3: CASSFQGFENQPQHF. The CDR3 DNA reads TGTGCCAGCAGCTTCCAGGGATTCGAGAATCAGCCCCAGCATTTT.

J is TRBJ2-7 and V is TRBV5-1; possible D gene TRBD1, 5 bases. CDR1 is SGHRS, CDR2 YFSETQ, per germline. The CDR3 extends over 13 amino acids. V shed 0 bases and J shed 3 bases, with 7 bases lying between them. This chain's CDR3 is CASSLGQNYEQYF. The CDR3 DNA is TGCGCCAGCAGCTTGGGACAGAACTACGAGCAGTACTTC.

The chain is built from TRBV15 and TRBJ1-2, with TRBD1 matching 7 bases. This CDR3 spans 17 amino acids. In germline, CDR1 is LNHNV, CDR2 YYDKDF (reference sequence). The J segment lost 2 bases and the V segment lost 1 base, leaving 10 bases of the junction unmatched. The CDR3 coding sequence is TGTGCCACCAGCAGAGTTCAGGGACAGTTAACAAACTATGGCTACACCTTC. Protein product: CATSRVQGQLTNYGYTF.

The CDR3 spells CASSWDSMNTEAFF. The CDR3 DNA reads as TGCGCCAGCAGCTGGGACAGCATGAACACTGAAGCTTTCTTT. The genes are TRBV5-1 and TRBJ1-1, with 7 bases lining up with TRBD1. Per germline, CDR1 SGHRS and CDR2 YFSETQ. The CDR3 is made up of 14 amino acids. Trimming cost V 3 bases and J 0 bases; bases outside gene matches: 2.

This chain connects TRBV2 to TRBJ1-6; weak D call: TRBD1 (6 bases). Germline assignment: CDR1 SNHLY and CDR2 FYNNEI. V lost 5 bases and J 7 bases, leaving 15 bases between the germline ends. The CDR3 runs 15 residues. The CDR3 DNA reads as TGTGCCAGCAGTCCTCGAAGTAGGGGGAATTCACCCCTCCACTTT. Translated, it gives CASSPRSRGNSPLHF.

The chain uses TRBV5-4 and TRBJ1-1; TRBD1 might be the D (6 bases). CDR1 is SGHNT, CDR2 YYREEE, per germline (reference sequence). V was clipped by 4 bases and J by 5 bases, with 12 bases between them. This CDR3 is built from 13 residues. CDR3 sequence reads: CASSTATGTEAFF. As DNA, the CDR3 is TGTGCCAGCAGCACGGCGACAGGAACTGAAGCTTTCTTT.

This clone was seen a few times. The chain has TRBV27 and TRBJ1-5; 8 nucleotides align to TRBD1. Germline loops: CDR1 MNHEY, CDR2 SMNVEV (reference sequence). The V and J ends lost 5 bases and 7 bases, in that order; junction bases with no gene match: 4. This CDR3 has 13 residues. The CDR3 here is CASSIDRGQPQHF. The CDR3 bases are TGTGCCAGCAGTATCGACAGGGGACAGCCCCAGCATTTT.

This clone was seen a single time. This chain links TRBV21-1 with TRBJ1-3; the table's D gene call, TRBD1, was not cross checked with the DNA. TRBV21-1 is shown as a pseudogene. The CDR3 totals 15 residues. The CDR3 region is CARRQGASSGNTIYF. Here the CDR3 DNA reads TGTGCCAGAAGACAGGGGGCAAGCTCTGGAAACACCATATATTTT.

The table lists this clone with a few counts. The rearrangement joins TRBV9 to TRBJ1-1; tentative D call: TRBD1 (6 bases). Looked up from germline, CDR1 is SGDLS and CDR2 is YYNGEE. The V and J ends lost 0 bases and 2 bases respectively, with 11 bases between them. The CDR3 is 15 residues long. CDR3 in amino acids: CASSVEQGTNTEAFF. The CDR3 region has the DNA TGTGCCAGCAGCGTAGAGCAGGGGACCAACACTGAAGCTTTCTTT.

This chain links TRBV5-4 with TRBJ2-5; a possible D gene is TRBD1 (5 bases). With 0 bases removed from V and 3 bases from J, the gap between germline ends came to 9 bases. The CDR3 extends over 14 amino acids. Germline CDR1 and CDR2: SGHNT and YYREEE (reference sequence). CDR3 nucleotide sequence: TGTGCCAGCAGCTTGGTGGGGCAAGAAGAGACCCAGTACTTC. Protein sequence: CASSLVGQEETQYF.

The chain carries TRBV5-1 and TRBJ1-4; TRBD1 is a possible D gene (6 bases). The CDR3 sequence is 14 residues long. Trimming took off 6 bases at V and 3 bases at J, with 12 bases between the two ends. Germline loops: CDR1 SGHRS, CDR2 YFSETQ. For the CDR3, the DNA is TGCGCCAGCACCTCAGAGGGGGCTAATGAAAAACTGTTTTTT. Protein product: CASTSEGANEKLFF.

The chain links TRBV19 to TRBJ1-3, with D hard to call. V lost 4 bases and J lost 0, with 7 bases in between. The germline V gene encodes CDR1 LNHDA and CDR2 SQIVND (reference sequence). The CDR3 runs to 14 residues. The CDR3: CASSRGNSGNTIYF. CDR3 in DNA: TGTGCCAGTAGTAGAGGGAACTCTGGAAACACCATATATTTT.